This is a list of T cell receptor beta chains from one sample in a study of shared clonotypes between healthy human individuals. Produced via immunoSEQ multiplex PCR; TCRdb's table is partial and in-frame only. This sample carries millions of clones, around 94% of them seen once, and the ten largest clones take 0.14%. Sequenced material: naive CD4+ T cells sorted from blood. These receptors were taken from a man between 18 and 35 years old in good health. The CDR3 runs from the conserved cysteine through the conserved F or W.

J gene	V gene	CDR3 protein
TRBJ1-4	TRBV19	CASSIGQGEDEKLFF
TRBJ1-2	TRBV6-6	CASSYAGGGYTF
TRBJ1-4	TRBV9	CASSVNPGQAFKHEKLFF
TRBJ2-7	TRBV6-6	CASIEGGGYEQYF
TRBJ2-7	TRBV5-1	CASSLGQGNEQYF
TRBJ2-7	TRBV10-3	CATGREYDYEQYF
TRBJ2-7	TRBV7-9	CASSPQTGGTYEQYF
TRBJ2-1	TRBV27	CASSLSGLAPNVWNEQFF
TRBJ1-1	TRBV5-1	CASSFSGQGVTEAFF
TRBJ2-2	TRBV6-1	CASSEDNNTGELFF
TRBJ2-2	TRBV30	CAWGGQQGRTGELFF
TRBJ2-1	TRBV5-6	CASSPDSPGLAGVNEQFF
TRBJ1-1	TRBV7-9	CASSSGVGTEAFF
TRBJ1-2	TRBV28	CASSVDTAYGYTF
TRBJ2-5	TRBV30	CAWSVRTGGGETQYF
TRBJ1-4	TRBV12-5	CASAPWDGATNEKLFF
TRBJ1-1	TRBV10-3	CAADGGVNTEAFF
TRBJ2-2	TRBV4-2	CASSPAVTGELFF
TRBJ2-3	TRBV18	CASSPPGLAGERGTDTQYF
TRBJ2-3	TRBV2	CASSPGTSISDTQYF
TRBJ1-1	TRBV6-5	CASRTGLNTEAFF
TRBJ1-2	TRBV5-1	CASSLTVNYGYTF
TRBJ1-1	TRBV5-4	CASSLPRAEAFF
TRBJ2-1	TRBV12-5	CASGPGTSGAGEQFF
TRBJ1-1	TRBV10-3	CAIGDRGLTEAFF
TRBJ1-6	TRBV27	CASRTGTGNSPLHF
TRBJ2-3	TRBV5-4	CASRLGAGFSTDTQYF
TRBJ1-5	TRBV5-6	CATSAEGQPQHF
TRBJ1-4	TRBV19	CASSILGQGNEKLFF
TRBJ1-2	TRBV27	CASSLNWTKRYGYTF
TRBJ1-5	TRBV2	CASSEEQPGQPQHF
TRBJ1-1	TRBV30	CAWSVGRQNTEAFF
TRBJ1-2	TRBV30	CAWLTGRSYTF
TRBJ2-3	TRBV5-1	CASSLTGNTDTQYF
TRBJ2-5	TRBV5-4	CASSTIQGRMGQETQYF
TRBJ2-2	TRBV6-1	CATAEGLLGELFF
TRBJ2-3	TRBV7-2	CASSLYDTQYF
TRBJ1-2	TRBV6-5	CASSRQRPIYGYTF
TRBJ1-2	TRBV12-5	CASGREDTYGYTF
TRBJ2-5	TRBV30	CAWSGGLQETQYF
TRBJ1-5	TRBV5-8	CASSQGQGSGNQPQHF
TRBJ2-7	TRBV10-3	CAISKVGSYEQYF
TRBJ1-2	TRBV4-3	CASSQLWPAWDYGYTF
TRBJ1-6	TRBV5-1	CASSLGTSGNSPLHF
TRBJ2-7	TRBV5-1	CASSFRDFPNEQYF
TRBJ2-5	TRBV5-1	CASSLEGTAQETQYF
TRBJ2-4	TRBV4-2	CASSQGTSGGARAKNIQYF
TRBJ1-6	TRBV7-8	CASSPGRDNSPLHF
TRBJ1-1	TRBV11-2	CASSKGQGDTEAFF
TRBJ2-1	TRBV2	CASTRYSGGDEQFF
TRBJ2-2	TRBV7-8	CASSTRGGTNTGELFF
TRBJ1-1	TRBV5-1	CASSSWDQTEAFF
TRBJ2-7	TRBV30	CAWSVHGGRAPYEQYF